The text below deals with one TCR beta chain. This record belongs to a study of blood T cell repertoires in COVID-19. Study summary: COVID-19 samples from acute and convalescent phases originated in the United States, Italy and Spain. T cells, B-cell-depleted T cells, or PBMCs supplied cDNA or gDNA.

Losses at the gene ends were 3 bases for V and 5 bases for J; bases not matched to a gene: 4. Germline assignment: CDR1 LNHDA and CDR2 SQIVND (reference sequence). This CDR3 contains 15 residues. Authors' processing steps: Using reference gene primer amplification, nucleated cell counts were estimated. Measured with immunoSEQ multiplex PCR; TCRdb has only the in-frame clones, and not every one. V, J and clone size are those of that table, while D and trimming were read from the DNA. The repertoire holds 110,000 or so clones, over 75% seen once, with 6.6% in the top ten. The origin of this receptor is a woman aged 50 to 60 with acute or convalescent COVID-19. The chain recombines TRBV19 with TRBJ2-5; 12 nucleotides match TRBD2. The sequenced sample was peripheral blood. The CDR3: CASSIAGLAGETQYF. CDR3 nucleotides: TGTGCCAGTAGTATCGCTGGACTAGCGGGGGAGACCCAGTACTTC.